The 4 T cell receptor beta chains below come from one sample, sequenced in a study of blood T cell repertoires in COVID-19 (dated by TCRdb to 2020 to 2022). The library was generated by the immunoSEQ multiplex PCR assay. TCRdb provides this immuneACCESS table in a form limited to in-frame rearrangements. Some clones are lacking; in checked studies, under half of them reflect an unresolved V gene, and why the rest are absent is not known. A total of 150,000 to 200,000 clones appear in this sample, 89% of them only once. In total, the top ten clones hold 0.7% to 0.9% of the sample. The source material was PBMCs or T cells enriched from blood (not recorded which). The receptors were gathered from a woman younger than 30 who had recovered from COVID-19.

The CDR3 loop reads CASRGAHGYTF. The CDR3 DNA reads TGTGCCAGCAGGGGAGCCCATGGCTACACCTTC. The rearrangement uses TRBV27 and TRBJ1-2; D is undetermined. V lost 6 bases and J lost 6, with 8 bases in between. The germline CDR1 and CDR2 sequences are MNHEY and SMNVEV (reference sequence). This CDR3 has 11 amino acids.

The chain links TRBV27 to TRBJ2-7; 8 bases fit TRBD2. The CDR3 is 16 residues long. Trimming cost V 3 bases and J 2 bases; bases outside gene matches: 9. CDR1 is MNHEY and CDR2 is SMNVEV in the germline V gene (reference sequence). The CDR3 sequence: CASSLGLAGFPYEQYF. As DNA, the CDR3 is TGTGCCAGCAGTTTGGGGCTAGCGGGTTTCCCCTACGAGCAGTACTTC.

Only one count was recorded for this clone. This chain links TRBV19 with TRBJ2-7; tentatively, D is TRBD1 (5 bases). CDR3 size: 12 residues. CDR1 and CDR2 (germline): LNHDA, SQIVND (reference sequence). Trimming cost V 3 bases and J 2 bases, with 5 bases left between them. The CDR3 region is CASSMDTYEQYF. The CDR3 DNA reads as TGTGCCAGTAGTATGGACACCTACGAGCAGTACTTC.

J is TRBJ1-5 and V is TRBV7-2; D is undetermined. The germline gives CDR1 SGHTA, CDR2 FQGNSA. The CDR3 consists of 15 residues. V was clipped by 1 base and J by 0 bases, with 7 bases between them. DNA for the CDR3: TGTGCCAGCAGCTTAGAGGCGGCTAGCAATCAGCCCCAGCATTTT. Its protein product is CASSLEAASNQPQHF.